The 5 T cell receptor beta chains listed next were all sequenced from one sample in a study of CD8+CD57+ T cells in acquired aplastic anemia. For CDR3 and TCR beta VDJ profiling, genomic DNA was the template used. TCRdb itself ran the reads through MiXCR, one entry per CDR3 protein. The data show more than 150,000 distinct CDR3 sequences, just under 50% seen once. By flow cytometry, patients selected for sequencing had shown an expansion of CD8+CD57+ cells. Sequenced input: sorted CD4+, CD8+, or CD8+CD57+ T cells (not recorded which) from PBMCs. The receptors come from a human donor with aplastic anemia.

This clonotype has a single count. An end of the junction does not agree with germline; a read error may underlie this. The genes are TRBV2 and TRBJ2-7; D may be TRBD1 (6 bases). Germline CDR1 reads SNHLY; CDR2 reads FYNNEI. This CDR3 has 14 amino acids. The CDR3 nucleotides read TGCGCCAGCAGCCAAGACAGGCACGGGGACGAGCAGTACTTC. Translating it yields CASSQDRHGDEQYF.

The table lists this clonotype with many counts. This chain joins TRBV10-3 and TRBJ1-1, with D perhaps matching TRBD1 (5 bases). The V and J ends lost 0 bases and 1 base respectively, with 12 bases between them. The CDR3 runs to 16 residues. The germline gives CDR1 ENHRY, CDR2 SYGVKD. The CDR3 protein is CAISESWQGGNTEAFF. The CDR3 region has the DNA TGTGCCATCAGTGAGTCTTGGCAGGGTGGGAACACTGAAGCTTTCTTT.

A single count supports this clonotype. Possible read error: a much larger clone is one base away. The rearrangement links TRBV9 to TRBJ2-1; 8 nucleotides line up with TRBD2. This CDR3 comprises 14 residues. In germline, CDR1 is SGDLS, CDR2 YYNGEE. The CDR3, as DNA: TGTGCCAGCAGCCTAGGACTAGCCTACGATGAGCAGTTCTTC. Its protein is CASSLGLAYDEQFF.

The rearrangement links TRBV15 to TRBJ1-4, with TRBD1 identical over 7 bases. The CDR3 contains 15 residues. Trimming took 3 bases from V and 4 from J; bases not matched to a gene: 5. The V gene's germline CDR1 is LNHNV and CDR2 YYDKDF (reference sequence). The CDR3 nucleotides read TGTGCCACCAGCAGGCCGACAGGGAATAATGAAAAACTGTTTTTT. It translates to CATSRPTGNNEKLFF.

The rearrangement uses TRBV4-2 and TRBJ1-1; a weak D match, TRBD1 (5 bases). The CDR3 sequence is 12 residues long. The ends were cut back, 3 bases at V and 11 bases at J, with 13 bases in the middle. CDR1 and CDR2 (germline): LGHNA, YNFKEQ. CDR3 in amino acids: CASSHTGPWAFF. CDR3 nucleotides: TGTGCCAGCAGCCACACGGGACCGTGGGCTTTCTTT.